This is a list of T cell receptor beta chains from one sample in a study of long-term antiretroviral therapy in people with HIV. The assay was immunoSEQ multiplex PCR, and TCRdb's table has in-frame clones only and misses some. The sample shows fewer than 20,000 clones, roughly 94% of them seen only once. Sequences were derived from unsorted PBMCs, sampled roughly 6.4 years after starting antiretroviral therapy. Receptors were obtained from a woman aged 45-65 years with HIV. Both conserved end residues are part of each CDR3. A D gene is named only where the DNA matches it firmly. The size of a clone is reported for some rows only, either as once, few or many, or as a class for expanded clones.

TRBV18	TRBD1	TRBJ1-5	15	NA	TGTGCCAGCTCATTAGACAGGGTCGGTGCTCAGCCCCAGCATTTT	CASSLDRVGAQPQHF
TRBV28	NA	TRBJ1-5	13	NA	TGTGCCAGCAGCGGGCTTGTAAATCAGCCCCAGCATTTT	CASSGLVNQPQHF
TRBV6-5	NA	TRBJ2-2	13	NA	TGTGCCACCTTGGGGGCGAACACCGGGGAGCTGTTTTTT	CATLGANTGELFF
TRBV6-5	TRBD1	TRBJ1-5	13	NA	TGTGCCAGCAGCTACTTAGGGGGCCAGCCCCAGCATTTT	CASSYLGGQPQHF
TRBV5-4	TRBD1	TRBJ2-7	15	NA	TGTGCCAGCAGCTTGAAGGCAGGGGGCTCCTACGAGCAGTACTTC	CASSLKAGGSYEQYF
TRBV6-5	NA	TRBJ1-3	15	NA	TGTGCCAGCAGTTACTCCCAGGGGAATGGAAACACCATATATTTT	CASSYSQGNGNTIYF
TRBV19	NA	TRBJ2-1	13	NA	TGTGCCAGTAAGCAACTAGGAGGGAATGAGCAGTTCTTC	CASKQLGGNEQFF
TRBV6-5	NA	TRBJ1-5	15	medium-sized	TGTGCCAGCAGTTACTCGGTCCCGGTCAATCAGCCCCAGCATTTT	CASSYSVPVNQPQHF
TRBV13	NA	TRBJ1-1	14	once	TGTGCCAGCAGCCGGGGACGGCCACACACTGAAGCTTTCTTT	CASSRGRPHTEAFF
TRBV28	TRBD2	TRBJ2-7	18	NA	TGTGCCAGCAGTTTCGGGCTAGCGGGAGCGTACTTCCTCTACGAGCAGTACTTC	CASSFGLAGAYFLYEQYF
TRBV15	NA	TRBJ2-3	14	NA	TGTGCCACCAGCAGTCGGCGACCCCCAGATACGCAGTATTTT	CATSSRRPPDTQYF
TRBV6-6	NA	TRBJ1-1	13	NA	TGTGCCAGCAGTTCCGGCTGGAACACTGAAGCCTTCTTT	CASSSGWNTEAFF
TRBV25-1	NA	TRBJ2-5	11	NA	TGTGCCAGCAGTGAGATATCGACCCAGTACTTC	CASSEISTQYF
TRBV9	NA	TRBJ2-7	19	NA	TGTGCCAGCAGCGTATCCCTCTGGGCGGACCCCAGACCGGGCTACGAGCAGTACTTC	CASSVSLWADPRPGYEQYF
TRBV6-1	NA	TRBJ1-1	12	once	TGTGCCAGCAGTGTATCGGAGACTGAAGCTTTCTTT	CASSVSETEAFF
TRBV2	TRBD2	TRBJ2-1	17	NA	TGTGCCAGCAGCCCCAGAAGACTAGCGAGTTTCTACAATGAGCAGTTCTTC	CASSPRRLASFYNEQFF
TRBV18	TRBD2	TRBJ2-7	14	NA	TGTGCCAGCTCACCGATAGCGGGAGCAAGGGAGCAGTACTTC	CASSPIAGAREQYF
TRBV29-1	TRBD1	TRBJ2-1	14	NA	TGCAGCGCACCGGACAGGGTTCGTAGCAATGAGCAGTTCTTC	CSAPDRVRSNEQFF
TRBV2	TRBD1	TRBJ1-2	15	NA	TGTGCCAGCAGTGAATTCGTGGCGGCAGGGGGCAAGGGAATCTTC	CASSEFVAAGGKGIF
TRBV7-2	TRBD1	TRBJ2-6	19	NA	TGTGCCAGCAGCCTCCATGTGAGACAGGGGTCAAGTGGGGCCAACGTCCTGACTTTC	CASSLHVRQGSSGANVLTF
TRBV7-2	NA	TRBJ2-7	13	NA	TGTGCCAGCAGCCCGGACGTGGCCTTTGGGCAGTACTTC	CASSPDVAFGQYF
TRBV11-1	NA	TRBJ1-2	15	NA	TGTGCCAGCAGCGCTTGGCCCGAGTATAACTATGGCTACACCTTC	CASSAWPEYNYGYTF
TRBV6-1	TRBD2	TRBJ2-7	15	NA	TGTGCCAGCCGAGTGAGCGGGAGAGGGACCTACGAGCAGTACTTC	CASRVSGRGTYEQYF
TRBV18	NA	TRBJ2-1	15	NA	TGTGCCAGCTCACCGACGGAGAGGTCCTACAATGAGCAGTTCTTC	CASSPTERSYNEQFF
TRBV6-1	NA	TRBJ2-2	14	NA	TGTGCCAGCAGGGCGACCCCGAACACCGGGGAGCTGTTTTTT	CASRATPNTGELFF
TRBV11-2	TRBD1	TRBJ1-3	13	NA	TGTGCCAGCAGCTCGGACAGGGGAAACACCATATATTTT	CASSSDRGNTIYF
TRBV28	TRBD1	TRBJ1-4	15	NA	TGTGCCAGCAGTTTTCGCGACAGGGATTCTGAAAAACTGTTTTTT	CASSFRDRDSEKLFF
TRBV19	NA	TRBJ2-7	15	NA	TGTGCCAGTCACCCCCTAGGGGCGGAGCCCTACGAGCAGTACTTC	CASHPLGAEPYEQYF
TRBV5-1	TRBD1	TRBJ2-3	14	NA	TGCGCCAGCAGCAGGGACAGTTTCACAGATACGCAGTATTTT	CASSRDSFTDTQYF
TRBV28	NA	TRBJ2-7	10	NA	TGTGCCAGCAGTTTCGACGAGCAGTACTTC	CASSFDEQYF
TRBV7-7	NA	TRBJ2-1	17	NA	TGTGCTAGCAGCTTAGTTATGTTGGCGGAACGTTACAATGAGCAGTTCTTC	CASSLVMLAERYNEQFF
TRBV29-1	TRBD1	TRBJ1-1	13	NA	TGCAGCGTTGCGACAGGGGTGGGCACTGAAGCTTTCTTT	CSVATGVGTEAFF
TRBV27	NA	TRBJ2-6	15	NA	TGTGCCAGCAGTTTCCGAACCTCTGGGGCCAACGTCCTGACTTTC	CASSFRTSGANVLTF
TRBV27	NA	TRBJ2-3	15	NA	TGTGCCAGCAGCGTGAATCGTTTAAACACAGATACGCAGTATTTT	CASSVNRLNTDTQYF
TRBV11-2	TRBD2	TRBJ2-1	14	NA	TGTGCCAGCAGCTTACTAGCGGGAGTCAATGAGCAGTTCTTC	CASSLLAGVNEQFF
TRBV11-2	NA	TRBJ2-7	15	NA	TGTGCCAGCAGCCTCACCCTGACGGGCCCTTACGAGCAGTACTTC	CASSLTLTGPYEQYF
TRBV5-8	TRBD1	TRBJ2-3	16	NA	TGTGCCAGCAGTCGGTGGGGACAGGCAGGGGCAGATACGCAGTATTTT	CASSRWGQAGADTQYF
TRBV2	TRBD1	TRBJ1-5	15	NA	TGTGCCAGCGGAATCAGGGGGCGGGAGGGTCAGCCCCAGCATTTT	CASGIRGREGQPQHF
TRBV5-1	TRBD2	TRBJ2-5	14	NA	TGCGCCAGCAGCGGGGGACTAGCGGAAGAGACCCAGTACTTC	CASSGGLAEETQYF
TRBV9	TRBD2	TRBJ2-1	15	NA	TGTGCCAGCAGCGTAGGCCCTAGCGGTTACAATGAGCAGTTCTTC	CASSVGPSGYNEQFF
TRBV28	TRBD1	TRBJ1-5	15	NA	TGTGCCAGCACCTCGACAGGGTATAGCAATCAGCCCCAGCATTTT	CASTSTGYSNQPQHF
TRBV19	NA	TRBJ2-3	15	NA	TGTGCCAGTAGTACGACAGCCACTAGCACAGATACGCAGTATTTT	CASSTTATSTDTQYF
TRBV5-6	NA	TRBJ2-7	13	NA	TGTGCCAGCAGCTTGGGTCGCGTTGGGGAGCAGTACTTC	CASSLGRVGEQYF
TRBV4-3	NA	TRBJ1-2	14	NA	TGCGCCAGCAGCCAAGTCACGGATAGTTATGGCTACACCTTC	CASSQVTDSYGYTF
TRBV28	TRBD1	TRBJ2-7	15	NA	TGTGCCAGCATATCAACCGGGACAGGGAATAGCGAGCAGTACTTC	CASISTGTGNSEQYF
TRBV28	NA	TRBJ1-2	14	NA	TGTGCCAGCAGTCCCACGGGGGGGGCAGTTGGCTACACCTTC	CASSPTGGAVGYTF
TRBV6-5	NA	TRBJ2-5	13	once	TGTGCCAGCAGCAGGGGGGGCCCAGAGACCCAGTACTTC	CASSRGGPETQYF
TRBV5-1	TRBD2	TRBJ2-1	15	NA	TGCGCCAGCAGCTTGGGACTAGCGGGAGTGGGTGAGCAGTTCTTC	CASSLGLAGVGEQFF
TRBV15	NA	TRBJ2-1	12	NA	TGTGCCACCAGCAGAGCCCACAATGAGCAGTTCTTC	CATSRAHNEQFF
TRBV7-2	TRBD1	TRBJ1-4	15	NA	TGTGCCAGCAGCTTTAATAGGGGGCCGGGGGAAAAACTGTTTTTT	CASSFNRGPGEKLFF
TRBV7-9	NA	TRBJ1-5	17	NA	TGTGCCAGCAGCCTCGGGACTGGCTATGTGGACAATCAGCCCCAGCATTTT	CASSLGTGYVDNQPQHF
TRBV19	TRBD1	TRBJ1-1	16	NA	TGTGCCAGTAGTATAGACGGGACAGGCTGGCCGCCTGAAGCTTTCTTT	CASSIDGTGWPPEAFF
TRBV5-8	NA	TRBJ2-1	14	NA	TGTGCCAGCAGCTTTTCCGGGAGCTACAATGAGCAGTTCTTC	CASSFSGSYNEQFF
TRBV25-1	NA	TRBJ2-5	11	NA	TGTGCCAGCAGACTCCAAGAGACCCAGTACTTC	CASRLQETQYF